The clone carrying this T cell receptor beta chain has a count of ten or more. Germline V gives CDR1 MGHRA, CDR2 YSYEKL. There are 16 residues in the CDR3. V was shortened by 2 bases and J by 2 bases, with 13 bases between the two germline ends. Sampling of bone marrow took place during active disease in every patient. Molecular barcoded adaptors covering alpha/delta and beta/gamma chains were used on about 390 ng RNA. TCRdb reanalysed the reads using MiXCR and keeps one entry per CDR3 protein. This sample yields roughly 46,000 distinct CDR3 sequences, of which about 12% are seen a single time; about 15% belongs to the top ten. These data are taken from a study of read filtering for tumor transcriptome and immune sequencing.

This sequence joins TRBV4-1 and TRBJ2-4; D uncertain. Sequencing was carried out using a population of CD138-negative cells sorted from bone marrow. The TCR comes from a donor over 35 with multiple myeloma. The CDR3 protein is CASSQYQVIPKNIQYF. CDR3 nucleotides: TGCGCCAGCAGCCAATATCAGGTTATTCCCAAAAACATTCAGTACTTC.